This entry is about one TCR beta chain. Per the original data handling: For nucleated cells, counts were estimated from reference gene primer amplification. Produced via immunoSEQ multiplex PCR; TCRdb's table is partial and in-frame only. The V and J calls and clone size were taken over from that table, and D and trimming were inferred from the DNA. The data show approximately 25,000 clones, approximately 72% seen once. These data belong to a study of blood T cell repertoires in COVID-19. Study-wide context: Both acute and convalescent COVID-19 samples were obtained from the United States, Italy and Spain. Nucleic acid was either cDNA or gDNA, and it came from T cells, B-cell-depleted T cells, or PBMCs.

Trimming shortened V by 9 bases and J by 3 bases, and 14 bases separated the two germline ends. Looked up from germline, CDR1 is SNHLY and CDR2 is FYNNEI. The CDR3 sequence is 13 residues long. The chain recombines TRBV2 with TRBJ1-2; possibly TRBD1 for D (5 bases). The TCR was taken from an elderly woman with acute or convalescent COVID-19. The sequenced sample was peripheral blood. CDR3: CASRRGADYGYTF. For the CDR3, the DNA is TGTGCCAGTCGGAGGGGCGCGGACTATGGCTACACCTTC.